Sequencing of this T cell receptor (beta chain) was carried out in a study of blood T cell repertoires in COVID-19. The repertoire was sequenced with immunoSEQ multiplex PCR; TCRdb's copy has only in-frame clones and lacks some. The sample lists around 250,000 clones, about 88% occurring once. J was trimmed by 6 bases and V by 2 bases; bases with no gene match: 3. This CDR3 is 12 amino acids long. Germline V gene data show CDR1 as SQVTM and CDR2 as ANQGSEA. Living in about two dozen US areas, the participants were between about 18 and 100 years of age. Cohort placement rested on clinical history that participants reported themselves. This clone showed up just a few times.

Sequenced sample: PBMCs or T cells enriched from blood (not recorded which). The chain carries TRBV29-1 and TRBJ1-2; 7 nucleotides align to TRBD1. This receptor was obtained from a man aged 25 to 40 with acute COVID-19. The CDR3 loop is CSVERDRDGYTF. The CDR3 coding sequence is TGCAGCGTTGAAAGAGACAGGGATGGCTACACCTTC.